Below are 13 T cell receptor beta chains sequenced from a single sample in a study of T cells in Graves' hyperthyroidism and ophthalmopathy. TCR beta CDR3 regions were amplified from RNA. HTBI primers drove first-round RT-PCR of the TCR CDR3. TCRdb re-called the multiplex PCR reads through MiXCR, storing one row per CDR3 protein. The table shows approximately 530,000 distinct CDR3 sequences, with over 15% occurring only once. The sequencing sample was made of blood. The receptors were sampled from a woman under 30 with Graves' hyperthyroidism.

This clonotype was seen repeatedly, ten times or more. V is TRBV7-8 and J is TRBJ2-1; 8 bases match TRBD2. This CDR3 has 19 amino acids. J lost 2 bases, V lost 5 bases, and 17 bases had no gene match. In germline, CDR1 is SGHVS, CDR2 FQNEAQ. The CDR3 nucleotides read TGTGCCAGCAGCACGCAAAGGGGACTAGGAATTGGGACCTACAATGAGCAGTTCTTC. Amino acid sequence: CASSTQRGLGIGTYNEQFF. Together with reference TRBV7-8 and TRBJ2-1, the CDR3 gives the full variable domain: GAGVSQSPRYKVAKRGQDVALRCDPISGHVSLFWYQQALGQGPEFLTYFQNEAQLDKSGLPSDRFFAERPEGSVSTLKIQRTQQEDSAVYLCASSTQRGLGIGTYNEQFFGPGTRLTVL.

This clonotype was seen only a few times. The chain carries TRBV7-9 and TRBJ1-1; D not resolved. This CDR3 contains 14 residues. The V end was cut by 1 base, the J end by 10 bases, with 16 bases between. The germline V gene has CDR1 SEHNR and CDR2 FQNEAQ (reference sequence). In DNA, the CDR3 is TGTGCCAGCAGCTTAGAAGGACTGGGCGACGGAGCTTTCTTT. It codes for CASSLEGLGDGAFF.

This clonotype has at least ten counts. The rearrangement uses TRBV2 and TRBJ1-6; TRBD1 is a possible D gene (6 bases). V gave up 1 base and J gave up 7 bases, with 11 bases separating them. This CDR3 is built from 15 residues. Germline V CDR1 and CDR2: SNHLY, FYNNEI. The chain's CDR3 is CASSEGQGLNSPLHF. The DNA for the CDR3 is TGTGCCAGCAGTGAAGGGCAGGGGTTGAATTCACCCCTCCACTTT.

In this sample, this clonotype turned up many times. V is TRBV10-3 and J is TRBJ2-5; TRBD1 aligns across 7 bases. Germline V gene data show CDR1 as ENHRY and CDR2 as SYGVKD. The CDR3 sequence is 15 residues long. Germline trimming cut 6 bases from V and 0 bases from J; bases unmatched to any gene: 7. CDR3 sequence reads: CAISRDSWYQETQYF. CDR3 DNA: TGTGCCATCAGCCGGGACAGCTGGTACCAAGAGACCCAGTACTTC.

This chain links TRBV19 with TRBJ2-1, with D perhaps TRBD2 (7 bases). The length of the CDR3 is 18 residues. V was shortened by 5 bases and J by 4 bases, with 24 bases between the two germline ends. Germline V gene lookup returns CDR1 LNHDA and CDR2 SQIVND (reference sequence). The CDR3 region is CASSLPLARGGGYNEQFF. The CDR3 nucleotides are TGTGCCAGTAGTCTCCCGTTGGCCAGGGGAGGGGGTTACAATGAGCAGTTCTTC.

The gene calls are TRBV4-1 and TRBJ1-4; D might be TRBD1 (5 bases). V was shortened by 4 bases and J by 6 bases, with 15 bases between the two germline ends. Per the germline V gene, CDR1 is MGHRA and CDR2 is YSYEKL. The CDR3 has 15 residues. The CDR3 region has the DNA TGCGCCAGCAGCCCCGGGGGTTTCGGTGATGAAAAACTGTTTTTT. Translated, it gives CASSPGGFGDEKLFF.

A remark on this clonotype: A much larger clone differs by one base, so this may be a read error. This chain uses TRBV5-1 with TRBJ1-1; 9 bases line up with TRBD1. The CDR3 totals 14 residues. CDR1 is SGHRS and CDR2 is YFSETQ in the germline V gene. CDR3 region: CASSSRQGGTEGFF. DNA for the CDR3: TGCGCCAGCAGCTCTAGACAGGGGGGCACTGAAGGTTTCTTT.

This clonotype was seen more than once but under ten times. The chain is built from TRBV9 and TRBJ1-5, with 7 positions matching TRBD1. With 4 bases clipped from V and 8 bases from J, the junction kept 9 bases outside the gene matches. CDR3 size: 14 residues. Germline V lookup: CDR1 SGDLS, CDR2 YYNGEE. Written as DNA, the CDR3 is TGTGCCAGCAGCCCGGGACAGCCAAGGGAGCCCCAGCATTTT. This encodes CASSPGQPREPQHF.

For this clonotype: This may come from a read error, since a much larger clone is one base off. The J gene is TRBJ1-1, the V gene TRBV20-1, with D hard to call. Trimming shortened V by 5 bases and J by 5 bases, and 9 bases separated the two germline ends. CDR3 length equals 11 residues. Germline CDR1 is DFQATT and CDR2 is SNEGSKA (reference sequence). CDR3 loop: CSAQPGTEAFF. CDR3 DNA sequence: TGCAGTGCTCAACCCGGGACTGAAGCTTTCTTT.

A few counts support this clonotype. The chain carries TRBV5-1 and TRBJ2-5, with D perhaps being TRBD1 or TRBD2 (5 bases each). The germline V and J ends were trimmed by 1 base and 4 bases, with 11 bases remaining between them. The CDR3 totals 14 residues. CDR1 SGHRS and CDR2 YFSETQ come from the germline V gene. CDR3 coding DNA: TGCGCCAGCAGCTTGTCCGGGACGAGAGAGACCCAGTACTTC. The encoded protein is CASSLSGTRETQYF.

The chain has TRBV11-2 and TRBJ1-6; no clear D. The ends were cut back, 1 base at V and 7 bases at J, with 8 bases in the middle. In germline, CDR1 is SGHAT, CDR2 FQNNGV. This CDR3 has 14 amino acids. CDR3 residues: CASSLVTINSPLHF. The CDR3 DNA reads as TGTGCCAGCAGCTTAGTTACGATAAATTCACCCCTCCACTTT.

This clonotype was counted ten times or more. The V call is TRBV6-1, the J call TRBJ2-1, with 8 bases fitting TRBD1. V shed 6 bases and J 8 bases; nucleotides not matched to a gene: 12. CDR1 MNHNS and CDR2 SASEGT come from the germline V gene. This CDR3 is built from 15 residues. CDR3 nucleotides: TGTGCCAGCAGCGTACGTCGGCAGGGGGCATATGAGCAGTTCTTC. The encoded protein is CASSVRRQGAYEQFF.

The genes are TRBV7-9 and TRBJ1-5; D is possibly TRBD1 (6 bases). The CDR3 has 17 residues. CDR1 and CDR2 from the germline V gene are SEHNR and FQNEAQ (reference sequence). V dropped 1 base and J dropped 6 bases, with 19 bases sitting between them. The CDR3 nucleotides read TGTGCCAGCAGCTTAGTCTTACAGGGTGGATCGAGTCAGCCCCAGCATTTT. This encodes CASSLVLQGGSSQPQHF.